The 3 T cell receptor beta chains below all came from one sample that was sequenced in a study of post-analysis software for immune sequencing data (dated by TCRdb to the mid-2010s). General conclusions and limits of the study: Four or five TRBV segments, including TRBV5-6, TRBV5-1 and TRBV20-1, were significantly more frequent in patients than controls.

The library came from PCR. Sequenced using an Illumina HiSeq 2500. To reduce PCR and sequencing biases, unique molecular identifiers were built into the TCR beta cDNA libraries. TCRdb itself trimmed the public reads at Q25 with fastp, ran MiXCR and retained productive beta chains. For every CDR3 protein sequence, its rows merge into one entry that carries the most common genes and DNA. The sample table records hundreds of thousands of distinct CDR3 sequences; 30% to 45% of these occur just once. 7.5% to 8.5% of the sample is taken by the ten largest. No antigens are known for them. The sample comprised blood. Receptor source: a girl aged 2 to 9 with multiple sclerosis.

This clonotype showed up many times. V usage is TRBV4-3 and J usage is TRBJ2-7; TRBD1 aligns across 7 bases. Germline CDR1 is LGHNA and CDR2 is YSLEER. The CDR3 loop spans 14 amino acids. The V gene end was trimmed by 2 bases and the J gene end by 2 bases; junction bases not matched to a gene: 3. The CDR3 DNA follows: TGCGCCAGCAGCCAAACCGGGACAGCCTACGAGCAGTACTTC. It is translated as CASSQTGTAYEQYF.

The V and J genes are TRBV7-3 and TRBJ1-1; TRBD1 might be the D (5 bases). From germline, CDR1 is SGHTA and CDR2 FQGTGA. This CDR3 contains 15 residues. Trimming removed 3 bases at V and 8 bases at J, with 19 bases between. This CDR3 reads CASSLKGTGGSEAFF. Here the CDR3 DNA reads TGTGCCAGCAGCTTGAAGGGGACTGGTGGCAGCGAAGCTTTCTTT.

This chain links TRBV4-3 with TRBJ1-1; the match to TRBD1 covers 7 bases. J lost 1 base, V lost 1 base, and 0 bases had no gene match. CDR1 is LGHNA, CDR2 YSLEER, per germline. The CDR3 runs to 14 residues. Written as DNA, the CDR3 is TGCGCCAGCAGCCAAGGGGACAGGAACACTGAAGCTTTCTTT. The encoded protein is CASSQGDRNTEAFF.